These 7 T cell receptor beta chains were all obtained from the same sample, sequenced in a study of cytomegalovirus exposure and HLA in healthy donors. It was with 60 Vbeta and 13 Jbeta primers that the PCR ran. This table comes from immunoSEQ multiplex PCR, and its TCRdb copy is limited to in-frame clones, with some not included. The sample has a few hundred thousand clones, approximately 70% seen once. The sequenced material came from PBMCs. The receptors come from a woman in her 30s in good health and CMV-seronegative.

This clone was seen only a few times. V and J are TRBV19 and TRBJ1-1, with TRBD1 matching over 11 bases. The V segment lost 5 bases and the J segment 0 bases; nucleotides outside the gene matches: 2. The CDR3 extends over 15 amino acids. CDR1 LNHDA and CDR2 SQIVND come from the germline V gene (reference sequence). The CDR3 DNA follows: TGTGCCAGTAGTTGGACAGGGGGCTTGAACACTGAAGCTTTCTTT. This encodes CASSWTGGLNTEAFF. The whole variable domain, filled in from reference TRBV19 and TRBJ1-1, reads DGGITQSPKYLFRKEGQNVTLSCEQNLNHDAMYWYRQDPGQGLRLIYYSQIVNDFQKGDIAEGYSVSREKKESFPLTVTSAQKNPTAFYLCASSWTGGLNTEAFFGQGTRLTVV.

The gene calls are TRBV27 and TRBJ2-7, with a weak D call TRBD1 (6 bases). This CDR3 has 14 residues. The germline V and J ends were trimmed by 6 bases and 5 bases, with 17 bases remaining between them. From germline, CDR1 is MNHEY and CDR2 SMNVEV (reference sequence). CDR3 bases: TGTGCCAGCAGCCAAATGGACAGTGACGACGAGCAGTACTTC. This translates into CASSQMDSDDEQYF.

The CDR3 DNA reads TGCGCCAGCACCTCGGGACTGATCACAGATACGCAGTATTTT. Its protein is CASTSGLITDTQYF. The V call is TRBV5-1, the J call TRBJ2-3; weak D call: TRBD2 (6 bases). This CDR3 has 14 amino acids. The V gene lost 6 bases and the J gene lost 2 bases, with 13 bases spanning the gap. Germline lookup yields CDR1 SGHRS and CDR2 YFSETQ.

This clone showed up just once. The rearrangement joins TRBV11-3 to TRBJ2-1; TRBD2 matches at 14 bases. J gave up 8 bases and V 4 bases, and 7 bases lay outside the gene matches. The CDR3 length is 16 residues. Germline lookup yields CDR1 SGHNT and CDR2 YENEEA. CDR3 in amino acids: CASSSGTSGRFYEQFF. The CDR3 coding sequence is TGTGCCAGCAGCTCGGGGACTAGCGGGAGATTCTATGAGCAGTTCTTC.

This clone occurred a few times. This sequence joins TRBV9 and TRBJ1-2; unclear D gene. The CDR3 runs to 12 residues. With 4 bases removed from V and 7 bases from J, the gap between germline ends came to 11 bases. Per the germline V gene, CDR1 is SGDLS and CDR2 is YYNGEE. This CDR3 is CASSPPGSGYTF. The CDR3 nucleotides read TGTGCCAGCAGCCCACCCGGTTCTGGCTACACCTTC.

The chain carries TRBV7-6 and TRBJ1-1; 7 positions agree with TRBD1. V gave up 4 bases and J gave up 7 bases; unmatched junction bases: 9. This CDR3 contains 14 residues. CDR1 is SGHVS and CDR2 is FNYEAQ in the germline V gene. CDR3 in amino acids: CASSSEEYRGEAFF. CDR3 nucleotide sequence: TGTGCCAGCAGCTCGGAAGAGTACAGGGGTGAAGCTTTCTTT.

V and J are TRBV7-3 and TRBJ2-1; TRBD2 matches at 14 bases. The junction had 3 bases not matched to a gene; V was cut back by 2 bases and J by 3 bases. From germline, CDR1 is SGHTA and CDR2 FQGTGA. The CDR3 contains 17 residues. CDR3 protein: CASSLVGLAGDYNEQFF. The CDR3 DNA is TGTGCCAGCAGCTTAGTGGGACTAGCGGGGGACTACAATGAGCAGTTCTTC. The full variable domain, in which reference TRBV7-3 and TRBJ2-1 provide the parts outside the CDR3, is GAGVSQTPSNKVTEKGKYVELRCDPISGHTALYWYRQSLGQGPEFLIYFQGTGAADDSGLPNDRFFAVRPEGSVSTLKIQRTERGDSAVYLCASSLVGLAGDYNEQFFGPGTRLTVL.